The 16 T cell receptor beta chains in this list originate from one sample, sequenced in a study of beta chain features in type 1 diabetes. General study results and limits: Type 1 diabetes patients had TCRB CDR3s that were shorter (moderately but significantly so) in all four CD4+ subsets.

What these receptors recognize is not known. Expressed TCRB transcripts were sequenced after all isolated RNA was converted to cDNA. The repertoire was sequenced with immunoSEQ multiplex PCR; TCRdb's copy has only in-frame clones and lacks some. This table has under 300,000 clones, over 11% appearing once. The sequenced sample consisted of naive CD4+ T cells from blood. The receptors shown here come from a man aged 25-45 years with type 1 diabetes.

The chain uses TRBV4-1 and TRBJ2-2; tentative D call: TRBD1 (5 bases). Trimming shortened V by 1 base and J by 7 bases, and 10 bases separated the two germline ends. The CDR3 length is 14 residues. Germline V gene lookup returns CDR1 MGHRA and CDR2 YSYEKL. The CDR3 bases are TGCGCCAGCAGCCAAGGGGGCGTCGGCGGGGAGCTGTTTTTT. It encodes CASSQGGVGGELFF.

This clone has more than one count but fewer than ten. The chain joins TRBV10-3 to TRBJ2-7, with 11 nucleotides matching TRBD2. Germline V gene lookup returns CDR1 ENHRY and CDR2 SYGVKD. This CDR3 is built from 14 residues. Trimming removed 6 bases from V and 2 bases from J; junction bases left unmatched: 3. CDR3 loop: CAISTSGSPYEQYF. The CDR3 DNA sequence: TGTGCCATCAGCACTAGCGGGAGCCCCTACGAGCAGTACTTC.

The V gene is TRBV27, the J gene TRBJ2-1; 14 bases map to TRBD2. Germline assignment: CDR1 MNHEY and CDR2 SMNVEV (reference sequence). CDR3 length: 17 amino acids. The V segment lost 5 bases and the J segment 7 bases; nucleotides outside the gene matches: 10. The CDR3 DNA reads as TGTGCCAGCAGTCTATGGGGCCGGACTAGCGGGGGGAATGAGCAGTTCTTC. It specifies CASSLWGRTSGGNEQFF.

V gene TRBV2 combines with J gene TRBJ1-5; 7 nucleotides align to TRBD1. There are 15 residues in the CDR3. The trim removed 1 base at V and 4 bases at J, leaving 4 bases unmatched. From germline, CDR1 is SNHLY and CDR2 FYNNEI. The CDR3 coding sequence is TGTGCCAGCAGTGAAGATGTGACAGGGAATCAGCCCCAGCATTTT. Its translation: CASSEDVTGNQPQHF.

In its sample, this clone was seen a few times. The chain has TRBV30 and TRBJ1-2; 9 bases are shared with TRBD1. V shed 5 bases, J shed 4 bases, and the junction held 5 bases outside the gene matches. The CDR3 is 13 residues long. Germline V gives CDR1 GTSNPN, CDR2 SVGIG (reference sequence). The CDR3, as DNA: TGTGCCTGGCGGGGACAGGGCCCCTATGGCTACACCTTC. Its translation is CAWRGQGPYGYTF. The variable domain in full, with the rest retrieved from reference TRBV30 and TRBJ1-2, is SQTIHQWPATLVQPVGSPLSLECTVEGTSNPNLYWYRQAAGRGLQLLFYSVGIGQISSEVPQNLSASRPQDRQFILSSKKLLLSDSGFYLCAWRGQGPYGYTFGSGTRLTVV.

V is TRBV30 and J is TRBJ2-4; D is perhaps TRBD2 (7 bases). The germline V and J ends were trimmed by 3 bases and 7 bases, with 16 bases remaining between them. The CDR3 contains 14 residues. Germline V CDR1 and CDR2: GTSNPN, SVGIG (reference sequence). CDR3 sequence: CAWRSIGGGNIQYF. As DNA, the CDR3 is TGTGCCTGGAGATCTATAGGGGGGGGGAACATTCAGTACTTC.

This clone was observed a few times. The chain links TRBV7-9 to TRBJ2-3; possibly TRBD2 for D (6 bases). The CDR3 extends over 13 amino acids. Trimming shortened V by 10 bases and J by 2 bases, and 13 bases separated the two germline ends. CDR1 is SEHNR and CDR2 is FQNEAQ in the germline V gene (reference sequence). For the CDR3, the DNA is TGTGCCATTCCGGGACTCGTCACAGATACGCAGTATTTT. Encoded protein: CAIPGLVTDTQYF.

The chain combines TRBV5-1 with TRBJ2-7; a weak D match, TRBD2 (5 bases). V gave up 2 bases and J gave up 6 bases, with 18 bases separating them. Germline assignment: CDR1 SGHRS and CDR2 YFSETQ. The CDR3 runs 15 residues. The CDR3 nucleotides read TGCGCCAGCAGCTTAGGGAGTCAAGGGCCCCTCGAGCAGTACTTC. Its translation: CASSLGSQGPLEQYF.

This clone was seen only a few times. The same CDR3 also results from other DNA sequences found in this sample. The J gene is TRBJ2-7, the V gene TRBV18; 7 bases agree with TRBD1. Germline lookup yields CDR1 KGHSH and CDR2 LQKENI. The CDR3 is made up of 14 amino acids. With 3 bases clipped from V and 1 base from J, the junction kept 3 bases outside the gene matches. The CDR3 loop reads CASSPRDSSYEQYF. The CDR3 nucleotides read TGTGCCAGCTCACCTCGGGACAGTTCCTACGAGCAGTACTTC.

Only a few counts were recorded for this clone. This chain links TRBV23-1 with TRBJ1-1; D may be TRBD1 (5 bases). TRBV23-1 is marked as an open reading frame, function uncertain. This CDR3 comprises 16 residues. V lost 7 bases and J lost 4, with 22 bases in between. The CDR3, as DNA: TGCGCCAGCACCCTAAGGGTACGGGGGGAGGGCACTGAAGCTTTCTTT. Its translation is CASTLRVRGEGTEAFF.

There are a few counts of this clone. This chain uses TRBV11-2 with TRBJ2-6; possible D gene TRBD1, 6 bases. The ends were cut back, 8 bases at V and 0 bases at J, with 14 bases in the middle. The CDR3 is made up of 16 amino acids. Per germline, CDR1 SGHAT and CDR2 FQNNGV. DNA of the CDR3: TGTGCCAGCGACAGGTTAATCGGCTCTGGGGCCAACGTCCTGACTTTC. Its translation: CASDRLIGSGANVLTF.

This clone has only a few counts. The chain carries TRBV5-6 and TRBJ2-5, with D hard to call. The V end lost 0 bases, the J end lost 5 bases, and 5 bases lay between the germline ends. Germline assignment: CDR1 SGHDT and CDR2 YYEEEE. There are 12 residues in the CDR3. The CDR3 DNA follows: TGTGCCAGCAGCTTGGTCAGGGAGACCCAGTACTTC. Translating gives CASSLVRETQYF.

This clone turned up a few times. The chain couples TRBV7-2 to TRBJ2-7; TRBD2 aligns across 9 bases. Germline CDR1 reads SGHTA; CDR2 reads FQGNSA. Losses at the gene ends were 1 base for V and 7 bases for J; bases not matched to a gene: 14. The CDR3 runs to 17 residues. This CDR3 is CASSLVESAGGRGEQYF. The CDR3 DNA sequence: TGTGCCAGCAGCTTAGTCGAATCCGCGGGAGGGCGAGGAGAGCAGTACTTC.

Here the CDR3 DNA reads TGTGCCAGCACCCGGGACAGTAACTATGGCTACACCTTC. Amino acid sequence: CASTRDSNYGYTF. The rearrangement links TRBV27 to TRBJ1-2, with TRBD1 identical over 7 bases. J was trimmed by 1 base and V by 7 bases; bases with no gene match: 3. The CDR3 consists of 13 residues. The germline gives CDR1 MNHEY, CDR2 SMNVEV (reference sequence).

This chain uses TRBV11-2 with TRBJ2-6; 7 bases are a match to TRBD2. The CDR3 is made up of 14 amino acids. The J segment lost 4 bases and the V segment lost 3 bases, leaving 0 bases of the junction unmatched. Germline V gene data show CDR1 as SGHAT and CDR2 as FQNNGV. The CDR3 loop reads CASSLTSGANVLTF. For the CDR3, the DNA is TGTGCCAGCAGCTTGACTAGCGGGGCCAACGTCCTGACTTTC. Looking up the rest from reference TRBV11-2 and TRBJ2-6 gives the full variable domain: EAGVAQSPRYKIIEKRQSVAFWCNPISGHATLYWYQQILGQGPKLLIQFQNNGVVDDSQLPKDRFSAERLKGVDSTLKIQPAKLEDSAVYLCASSLTSGANVLTFGAGSRLTVL.

The sample holds a few counts of this clone. Other DNA sequences in the sample encode the same CDR3. The chain has TRBV19 and TRBJ1-5, with 9 bases identical to TRBD1. In germline, CDR1 is LNHDA, CDR2 SQIVND (reference sequence). CDR3 size: 14 residues. The ends lost 4 bases at V and 4 bases at J; junction bases unmatched: 2. CDR3 DNA: TGTGCCAGTAGTACCGGGACAGGGAATCAGCCCCAGCATTTT. Amino acid sequence: CASSTGTGNQPQHF.